This TCR beta chain is from a study of molecular identifiers for immune sequencing clone quantification. Sorted cell numbers of roughly 19,000 to 1,000,000, with 10%, 30% or 50% RNA, served as input for naive CD8 libraries. In this sample, this clonotype turned up many times. Its antigen is undetermined. General observations from the study: Underestimated sizes of highly expanded clones could result from identical TCR molecules that share a barcode. Naive cells had under 1% of molecules in clones above 20 RNA copies, effectors over 97%.

Looked up from germline, CDR1 is SEHNR and CDR2 is FQNEAQ (reference sequence). The CDR3 is made up of 17 amino acids. Trimming at V came to 3 bases and at J to 4 bases, leaving 10 bases not matched to a gene. TCRdb reprocessed the PCR reads with MiXCR, giving one entry per CDR3 protein. The sample records 300,000 to 400,000 distinct CDR3 sequences, around a fifth being singletons. The TCR comes from a human donor in good health. Some libraries in this study had Jurkat cell RNA spiked in. Material: naive CD8+ T cells from blood, with Jurkat cell RNA spiked in. Indicated subset: FACS-sorted CD8+CD4-CCR7+CD45RA+ naive T cells. V and J are TRBV7-9 and TRBJ2-3; 10 nucleotides line up with TRBD2. CDR3 nucleotide sequence: TGTGCCAGCAGCTTGCTAGCGGGGGTCACTTATGCAGATACGCAGTATTTT. Its translation is CASSLLAGVTYADTQYF.